A selection of T cell receptor beta chains follows, all from one sample in a study of cytomegalovirus exposure and HLA in healthy donors. Here immunoSEQ multiplex PCR was the method, and the copy in TCRdb shows in-frame clones only, minus some. There are 200,000 to 300,000 clones in the sample; 80% to 90% occur only once, and 1.5% to 2.5% lies in the top ten. Sequencing was carried out using PBMCs. All receptors derive from a woman in her forties in good health and CMV-seropositive. The CDR3 runs from the conserved cysteine through the conserved F or W. Fields, in order: D gene, clone size, J gene, V gene, CDR3 DNA, CDR3 protein. D genes are given only for firm matches. Rows may omit the clone size; those that give it use once, few, many or a size class.

>TRBD2|.|TRBJ2-7|TRBV9
TGTGCCAGCAGCGTAGAGGTGGGACTAGCGGTTTACGAGCAGTACTTC
CASSVEVGLAVYEQYF
>.|.|TRBJ2-7|TRBV27
TGTGCCAGCAGTTCGACTAGTGGGGTCGAGCAGTACTTC
CASSSTSGVEQYF
>.|.|TRBJ2-3|TRBV29-1
TGCAGCGTTGAAATCCTAGATACGCAGTATTTT
CSVEILDTQYF
>.|.|TRBJ2-5|TRBV15
TGTGCCACCAGCAGGTATACAGGGACCCAGTACTTC
CATSRYTGTQYF
>.|.|TRBJ2-1|TRBV5-6
TGTGCCAGCAGCTTGCGGTTTGCCTCCTACAATGAGCAGTTCTTC
CASSLRFASYNEQFF
>.|once|TRBJ1-6|TRBV6-1
TGTGCCAGCAACGGAGGGTTAAGGAATTCACCCCTCCACTTT
CASNGGLRNSPLHF
>TRBD2|many|TRBJ2-1|TRBV5-4
TGTGCCAGCAGCGCTGCGTCTAGCGGGAGGTCGTTAGATGAGCAGTTCTTC
CASSAASSGRSLDEQFF
>.|few|TRBJ1-5|TRBV6-6
TGTGCCAGCAGTTACGAGGATCAGCCCCAGCATTTT
CASSYEDQPQHF
>.|.|TRBJ1-2|TRBV29-1
TGCAGCGGCCAAACGGGGTCGGGCGGCTACACCTTC
CSGQTGSGGYTF
>TRBD2|.|TRBJ2-2|TRBV5-4
TGTGCCAGCAGCGGACTAGCGGGGGACACCGGGGAGCTGTTTTTT
CASSGLAGDTGELFF
>.|once|TRBJ2-7|TRBV29-1
TGCAGCGTTCCGACAGGGGAGGGCCCCTACGAGCAGTACTTC
CSVPTGEGPYEQYF
>.|.|TRBJ2-1|TRBV9
TGTGCCAGCAGCGTAGCTCCGGACAATGAGCAGTTCTTC
CASSVAPDNEQFF
>TRBD1|.|TRBJ1-4|TRBV7-9
TGTGCCACCGGGACAGGGCCTGAAAAACTGTTTTTT
CATGTGPEKLFF
>.|once|TRBJ1-5|TRBV18
TGTGCCAGCTCACCCGGGGAGATACATCAGCCCCAGCATTTT
CASSPGEIHQPQHF
>TRBD1|.|TRBJ1-5|TRBV28
TGTGCCAGCAGTCCGACAGGGGCGGGACAGCCCCAGCATTTT
CASSPTGAGQPQHF
>TRBD2|.|TRBJ2-7|TRBV2
TGTGCCAGCAATAGAGGACTAGCGGGGAGCTACGAGCAGTACTTC
CASNRGLAGSYEQYF
>.|.|TRBJ2-1|TRBV4-2
TGTGCCAGCAGCCAAGGAATAGCGGAGCTCACAATGAGGCAGTTCTTC
CASSQGIAELTMRQFF
>.|.|TRBJ2-2|TRBV27
TGTGCCAGCAGTTTAAGCGGCTCGTGGGGGGAGCTGTTTTTT
CASSLSGSWGELFF
>.|.|TRBJ2-5|TRBV5-1
TGCGCCAGCAGCTTGGACCAGGGGTTCGGAGAGACCCAGTACTTC
CASSLDQGFGETQYF
>.|.|TRBJ1-6|TRBV28
TGTGCCAGCAGTTTAGTTGAAGGGGGCTATAATTCACCCCTCCACTTT
CASSLVEGGYNSPLHF
>TRBD2|.|TRBJ2-3|TRBV7-2
TGTGCCAGCAGCTCCAGCGGGAGGGCCCTAGATACGCAGTATTTT
CASSSSGRALDTQYF
>.|.|TRBJ2-3|TRBV15
TGTGCCACCAGCAGCCGTCGACAGACTAGCACAGATACGCAGTATTTT
CATSSRRQTSTDTQYF
>TRBD1|.|TRBJ2-7|TRBV27
TGTGCCAGCAGTCCCAGGACAGGGTTCGAGCAGTACTTC
CASSPRTGFEQYF
>.|few|TRBJ1-1|TRBV4-2
TGTGCCAGCAGCCAGAGTTCCCTGTATACTGAAGCTTTCTTT
CASSQSSLYTEAFF
>TRBD1|.|TRBJ2-6|TRBV30
TGTGCCTGCAGGCAGGGGGCGCGTGGGGCCAACGTCCTGACTTTC
CACRQGARGANVLTF
>.|.|TRBJ1-2|TRBV30
TGTGCCTGGGACCGGGGGGTCTTCGGCTACACCTTC
CAWDRGVFGYTF
>.|.|TRBJ1-1|TRBV6-1
TGTGCCACCGCGGTCTCGCAGAACACTGAAGCTTTCTTT
CATAVSQNTEAFF
>.|few|TRBJ2-5|TRBV9
TGTGCCAGCAGTCGACTAGGAGAGACCCAGTACTTC
CASSRLGETQYF
>.|.|TRBJ1-2|TRBV7-2
TGTGCCAGCAGCTTAGACAGGGATGGATATGGCTACACCTTC
CASSLDRDGYGYTF
>.|.|TRBJ2-7|TRBV12-5
TGTGCTAGTGGTTTGGAAAAGACTCGCCCTCTTAACTACGAGCAGTACTTC
CASGLEKTRPLNYEQYF
>.|.|TRBJ2-3|TRBV10-2
TGCGCCAGCACCCACACAGATACGCAGTATTTT
CASTHTDTQYF
>.|.|TRBJ2-1|TRBV29-1
TGCAGCGTTGAATTCTGGGGCGAGCACAATGAGCAGTTCTTC
CSVEFWGEHNEQFF
>.|.|TRBJ2-2|TRBV5-1
TGCGCCAGCAGCGGAGCGACAGGACCCGGGGAGCTGTTTTTT
CASSGATGPGELFF
>.|.|TRBJ2-7|TRBV20-1
TGCAGTGCTAGGGGGGCCTACGAGCAGTACTTC
CSARGAYEQYF
>TRBD2|.|TRBJ2-1|TRBV18
TGTGCCAGCTCACCATCGGTAGCGGGAGCACATGAGCAGTTCTTC
CASSPSVAGAHEQFF
>.|.|TRBJ2-5|TRBV5-1
TGCGCCAGCAGCACCCGACTCCTCCAAGAGACCCAGTACTTC
CASSTRLLQETQYF
>TRBD1|.|TRBJ2-5|TRBV27
TGTGCCAGCAGCCTGGGACAGGGGGCGACCCAGTACTTC
CASSLGQGATQYF
>.|.|TRBJ1-6|TRBV15
TGTGCCACCAGCGGGGCATTCAATTCACCCCTCCACTTT
CATSGAFNSPLHF
>.|few|TRBJ1-3|TRBV28
TGTGCCAGCATTTCCCTCTGGGACAACTCTGGAAACACCATATATTTT
CASISLWDNSGNTIYF
>.|.|TRBJ2-2|TRBV9
TGTGCCAGCAGCCTTGGACTCAACACCGGGGAGCTGTTTTTT
CASSLGLNTGELFF
>.|.|TRBJ2-3|TRBV11-1
TGTGCCAGCAGCTTCGGGGGAGGAACGGCAGATACGCAGTATTTT
CASSFGGGTADTQYF
>TRBD1|.|TRBJ1-1|TRBV6-6
TGTGCCAGCAGTCCGGGACAGGGAAGGGACACTGAAGCTTTCTTT
CASSPGQGRDTEAFF
>TRBD2|.|TRBJ2-3|TRBV4-1
TGCGCCAGCAGCCAAGAGGGGCGGGAGGCCCTAGGGCCAACAGATACGCAGTATTTT
CASSQEGREALGPTDTQYF